The 10 T cell receptor beta chains given below trace back to one sample, sequenced in a study of T cells in tumors after PD-1 blockade. This table comes from immunoSEQ multiplex PCR, and its TCRdb copy is limited to in-frame clones, with some not included. Of about 59,000 clones listed, about 82% are singletons. The sample was PBMCs, taken before anti-PD-1 treatment. The receptors here all came from a human donor with basal cell carcinoma.

The V and J genes are TRBV2 and TRBJ2-6; D is perhaps TRBD1 or TRBD2 (5 bases each). The CDR3 has 17 residues. CDR1 is SNHLY and CDR2 is FYNNEI in the germline V gene. Trimming took off 6 bases at V and 1 base at J, with 16 bases between the two ends. This CDR3 reads CASRGPRQGSGANVLTF. The CDR3 bases are TGTGCCAGCAGGGGACCTCGGCAGGGATCTGGGGCCAACGTCCTGACTTTC.

The chain links TRBV7-6 to TRBJ2-3; D remains ambiguous. Trimming stripped 4 bases from V and 0 bases from J, with 11 bases between. CDR1 is SGHVS and CDR2 is FNYEAQ in the germline V gene. The CDR3 runs to 15 residues. CDR3 coding DNA: TGTGCCAGCAGCTCACGGACGGGTAGCACAGATACGCAGTATTTT. This encodes CASSSRTGSTDTQYF.

This rearrangement joins TRBV25-1 to TRBJ2-5; 10 bases match TRBD2. Germline CDR1 is MGHDK and CDR2 is SYGVNS. Unmatched junction bases numbered 8, after V lost 2 bases and J lost 5 bases. CDR3 length: 16 amino acids. This chain's CDR3 is CASSEISGGAGETQYF. DNA of the CDR3: TGTGCCAGCAGTGAAATCAGCGGGGGGGCCGGGGAGACCCAGTACTTC. The full variable domain, completed using reference TRBV25-1 and TRBJ2-5, is EADIYQTPRYLVIGTGKKITLECSQTMGHDKMYWYQQDPGMELHLIHYSYGVNSTEKGDLSSESTVSRIRTEHFPLTLESARPSHTSQYLCASSEISGGAGETQYFGPGTRLLVL.

The chain links TRBV5-5 to TRBJ1-1; D is undetermined. The CDR3 spans 11 residues. Germline V gives CDR1 SGHKS, CDR2 YYEKEE (reference sequence). V was cut by 0 bases and J by 11 bases, with 8 bases left in between. Here the CDR3 reads CASSLERVAFF. The CDR3 DNA reads TGTGCCAGCAGCTTGGAGCGTGTGGCTTTCTTT.

A few counts support this clone. The rearrangement links TRBV9 to TRBJ2-7; the match to TRBD2 covers 8 bases. The germline V gene encodes CDR1 SGDLS and CDR2 YYNGEE. CDR3 length: 14 residues. V dropped 3 bases and J dropped 6; count of bases not matched to a gene: 8. The CDR3 here is CASSGDLTSVEQYF. The CDR3 coding sequence is TGTGCCAGCAGCGGCGATCTGACTAGCGTCGAGCAGTACTTC.

The gene calls are TRBV9 and TRBJ1-6; D call uncertain. Looked up from germline, CDR1 is SGDLS and CDR2 is YYNGEE. The CDR3 consists of 14 residues. Trimming took 0 bases from V and 5 from J, leaving 6 bases between them. This CDR3 reads CASSVEGHNSPLHF. The CDR3 nucleotides are TGTGCCAGCAGCGTAGAGGGTCATAATTCACCCCTCCACTTT.

V and J are TRBV30 and TRBJ1-4; 7 positions match TRBD1. CDR1 GTSNPN and CDR2 SVGIG come from the germline V gene (reference sequence). This CDR3 is 13 amino acids long. V shed 4 bases and J 5 bases; nucleotides not matched to a gene: 4. CDR3 in amino acids: CAWIHRGNEKLFF. In DNA form, the CDR3 reads TGTGCCTGGATTCACAGGGGCAATGAAAAACTGTTTTTT.

The chain uses TRBV3-1 (or the pseudogene TRBV3-2) and TRBJ1-1; maybe TRBD1 (5 bases). CDR1 is LGHDT, CDR2 YNNKEL, per germline (reference sequence). The CDR3 runs 14 residues. Trimming pared 4 bases from V and 4 bases from J, leaving 13 bases between. CDR3 in amino acids: CASSPQGGVTEAFF. In DNA form, the CDR3 reads TGTGCCAGCAGCCCCCAGGGAGGGGTCACTGAAGCTTTCTTT.

This clone turned up a few times. The rearrangement joins TRBV30 to TRBJ2-3, with 13 bases identical to TRBD2. CDR1 and CDR2 (germline): GTSNPN, SVGIG (reference sequence). This CDR3 has 15 amino acids. The V segment lost 5 bases and the J segment 2 bases; nucleotides outside the gene matches: 4. CDR3 nucleotide sequence: TGTGCCTGGGAGGGACTAGCGGGGCTCACAGATACGCAGTATTTT. The encoded protein is CAWEGLAGLTDTQYF.

This clone was recorded a few times. The rearrangement joins TRBV10-2 to TRBJ1-5, with no clear D. V lost 4 bases, J lost 4 bases, and 11 bases lay in between. Germline assignment: CDR1 WSHSY and CDR2 SAAADI. The length of the CDR3 is 14 residues. The CDR3 DNA reads as TGCGCCAGCAGTGGATCCAGAGGGAATCAGCCCCAGCATTTT. Amino acids: CASSGSRGNQPQHF.